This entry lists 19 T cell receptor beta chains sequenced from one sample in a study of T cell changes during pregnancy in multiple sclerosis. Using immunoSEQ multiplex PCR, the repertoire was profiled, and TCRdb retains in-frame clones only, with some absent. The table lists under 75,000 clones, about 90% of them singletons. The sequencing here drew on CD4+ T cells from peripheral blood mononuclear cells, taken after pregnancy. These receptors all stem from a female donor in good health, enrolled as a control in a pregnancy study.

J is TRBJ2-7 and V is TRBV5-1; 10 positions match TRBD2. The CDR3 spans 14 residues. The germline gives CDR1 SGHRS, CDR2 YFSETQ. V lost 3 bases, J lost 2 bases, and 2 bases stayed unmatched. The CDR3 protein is CASSSGTSAYEQYF. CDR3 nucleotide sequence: TGCGCCAGCAGCTCCGGGACTAGCGCCTACGAGCAGTACTTC.

This chain's CDR3 is CASSRGSDTEAFF. The CDR3, as DNA: TGTGCCAGCAGTCGAGGGAGTGACACTGAAGCTTTCTTT. The chain uses TRBV2 and TRBJ1-1; D remains unclear. The CDR3 consists of 13 residues. V lost 5 bases and J 3 bases, leaving 10 bases between the germline ends. Germline values: CDR1 SNHLY, CDR2 FYNNEI.

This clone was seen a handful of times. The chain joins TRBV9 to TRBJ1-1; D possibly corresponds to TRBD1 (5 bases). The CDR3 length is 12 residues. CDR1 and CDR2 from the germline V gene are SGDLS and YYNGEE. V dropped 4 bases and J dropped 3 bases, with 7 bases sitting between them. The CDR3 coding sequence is TGTGCCAGCAGCAAAGGGGACACTGAAGCTTTCTTT. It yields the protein CASSKGDTEAFF.

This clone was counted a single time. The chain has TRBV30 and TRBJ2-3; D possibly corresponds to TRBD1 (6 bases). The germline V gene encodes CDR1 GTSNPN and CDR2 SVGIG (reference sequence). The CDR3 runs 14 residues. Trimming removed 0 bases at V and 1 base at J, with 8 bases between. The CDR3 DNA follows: TGTGCCTGGAGTGTACAGGGTGGCACAGATACGCAGTATTTT. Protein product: CAWSVQGGTDTQYF.

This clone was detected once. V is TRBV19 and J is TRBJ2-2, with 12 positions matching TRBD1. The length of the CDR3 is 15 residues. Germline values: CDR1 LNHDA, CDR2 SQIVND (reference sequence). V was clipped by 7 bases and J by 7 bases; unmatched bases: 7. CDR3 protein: CASNPGQGAGGELFF. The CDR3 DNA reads TGTGCCAGTAATCCGGGACAGGGGGCAGGCGGGGAGCTGTTTTTT.

The CDR3 nucleotides read TGTGCCAGCAGCAGAGGTTCGACCCGGCACAATGAGCAGTTCTTC. Protein product: CASSRGSTRHNEQFF. The chain couples TRBV6-6 to TRBJ2-1; D gene ambiguous. Germline lookup yields CDR1 MNHNY and CDR2 SVGAGI (reference sequence). Trimming removed 6 bases at V and 5 bases at J, with 17 bases between. The CDR3 sequence is 15 residues long.

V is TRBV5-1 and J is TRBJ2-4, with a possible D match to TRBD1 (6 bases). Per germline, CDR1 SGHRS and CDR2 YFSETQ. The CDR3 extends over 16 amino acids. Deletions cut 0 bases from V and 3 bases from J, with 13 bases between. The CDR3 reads CASSLVTGSVKNIQYF. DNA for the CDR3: TGCGCCAGCAGCTTGGTAACAGGGTCGGTCAAAAACATTCAGTACTTC.

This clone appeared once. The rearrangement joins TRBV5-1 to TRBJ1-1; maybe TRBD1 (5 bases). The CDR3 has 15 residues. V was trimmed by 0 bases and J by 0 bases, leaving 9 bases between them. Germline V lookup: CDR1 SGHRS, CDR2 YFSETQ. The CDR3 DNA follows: TGCGCCAGCAGCTTGGCTTCGACAGTGAACACTGAAGCTTTCTTT. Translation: CASSLASTVNTEAFF.

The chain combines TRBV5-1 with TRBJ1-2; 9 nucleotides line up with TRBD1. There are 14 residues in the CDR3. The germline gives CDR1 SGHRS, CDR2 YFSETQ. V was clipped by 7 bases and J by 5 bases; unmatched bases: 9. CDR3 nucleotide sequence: TGCGCCAGCGGACAGACAGGGGGAGGGTATGGCTACACCTTC. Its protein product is CASGQTGGGYGYTF.

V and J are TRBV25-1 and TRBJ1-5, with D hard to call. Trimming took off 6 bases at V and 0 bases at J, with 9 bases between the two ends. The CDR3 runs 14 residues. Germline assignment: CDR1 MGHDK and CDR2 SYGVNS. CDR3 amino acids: CASRGVGSNQPQHF. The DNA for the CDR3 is TGTGCCAGCAGGGGCGTGGGTAGCAATCAGCCCCAGCATTTT.

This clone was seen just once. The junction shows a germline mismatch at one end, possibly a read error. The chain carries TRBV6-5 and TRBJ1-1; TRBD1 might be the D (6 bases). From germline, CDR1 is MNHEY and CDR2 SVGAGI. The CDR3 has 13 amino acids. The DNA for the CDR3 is TGTGCCAGCAGTTACCAACCCTACAGGGATTTGTATTTT. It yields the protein CASSYQPYRDLYF.

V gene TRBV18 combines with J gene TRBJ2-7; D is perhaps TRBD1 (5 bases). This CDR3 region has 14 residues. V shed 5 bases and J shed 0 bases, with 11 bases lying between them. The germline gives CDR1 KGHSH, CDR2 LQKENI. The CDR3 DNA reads TGTGCCAGCTCAACGACAGCCACCTCCTACGAGCAGTACTTC. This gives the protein CASSTTATSYEQYF.

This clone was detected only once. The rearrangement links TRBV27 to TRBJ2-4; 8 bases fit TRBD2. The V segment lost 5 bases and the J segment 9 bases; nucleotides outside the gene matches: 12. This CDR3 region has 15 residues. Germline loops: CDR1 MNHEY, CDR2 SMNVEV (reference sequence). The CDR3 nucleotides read TGTGCCAGCAGTCTAACCCGGAGCCTAGCGGGCATTCAGTACTTC. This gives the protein CASSLTRSLAGIQYF.

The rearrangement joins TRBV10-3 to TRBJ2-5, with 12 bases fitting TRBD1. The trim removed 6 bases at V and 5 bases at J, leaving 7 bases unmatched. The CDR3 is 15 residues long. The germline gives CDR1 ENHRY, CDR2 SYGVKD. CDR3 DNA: TGTGCCATCAGGGGGGGACAGGGGGCGCAGGAGACCCAGTACTTC. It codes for CAIRGGQGAQETQYF.

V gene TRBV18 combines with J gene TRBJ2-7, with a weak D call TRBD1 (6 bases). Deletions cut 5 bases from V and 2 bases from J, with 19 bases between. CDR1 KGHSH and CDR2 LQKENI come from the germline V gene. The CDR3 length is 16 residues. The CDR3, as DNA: TGTGCCAGCTCAACTAGGGGTGGGGGCATACCCTACGAGCAGTACTTC. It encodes CASSTRGGGIPYEQYF.

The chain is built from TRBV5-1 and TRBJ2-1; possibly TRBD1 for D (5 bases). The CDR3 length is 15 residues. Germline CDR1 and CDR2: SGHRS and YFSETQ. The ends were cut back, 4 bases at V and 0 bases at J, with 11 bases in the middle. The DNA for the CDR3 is TGCGCCAGCAGCCTTGACAGAGCCTCCTACAATGAGCAGTTCTTC. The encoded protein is CASSLDRASYNEQFF.

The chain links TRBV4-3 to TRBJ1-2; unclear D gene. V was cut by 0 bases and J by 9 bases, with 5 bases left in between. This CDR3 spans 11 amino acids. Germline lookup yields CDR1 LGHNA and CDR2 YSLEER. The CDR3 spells CASSQDGSYTF. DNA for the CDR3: TGCGCCAGCAGCCAAGATGGCAGCTACACCTTC.

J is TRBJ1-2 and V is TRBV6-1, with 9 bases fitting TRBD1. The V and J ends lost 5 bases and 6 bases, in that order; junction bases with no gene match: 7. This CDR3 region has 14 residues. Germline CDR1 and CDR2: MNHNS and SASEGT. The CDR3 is CASSSRDRVNGYTF. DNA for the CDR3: TGTGCCAGCAGTTCCCGGGACAGGGTTAATGGCTACACCTTC.

The CDR3 region is CASSQGTVTYSGNTIYF. CDR3 sequence (DNA): TGTGCCAGCAGCCAAGGGACAGTTACTTACTCTGGAAACACCATATATTTT. The V and J genes are TRBV5-5 and TRBJ1-3, with 7 bases fitting TRBD1. The V gene end was trimmed by 4 bases and the J gene end by 0 bases; junction bases not matched to a gene: 10. Germline V gene sequence: CDR1 SGHKS, CDR2 YYEKEE (reference sequence). This CDR3 contains 17 residues. Looking up the rest from reference TRBV5-5 and TRBJ1-3 gives the full variable domain: DAGVTQSPTHLIKTRGQQVTLRCSPISGHKSVSWYQQVLGQGPQFIFQYYEKEERGRGNFPDRFSARQFPNYSSELNVNALLLGDSALYLCASSQGTVTYSGNTIYFGEGSWLTVV.